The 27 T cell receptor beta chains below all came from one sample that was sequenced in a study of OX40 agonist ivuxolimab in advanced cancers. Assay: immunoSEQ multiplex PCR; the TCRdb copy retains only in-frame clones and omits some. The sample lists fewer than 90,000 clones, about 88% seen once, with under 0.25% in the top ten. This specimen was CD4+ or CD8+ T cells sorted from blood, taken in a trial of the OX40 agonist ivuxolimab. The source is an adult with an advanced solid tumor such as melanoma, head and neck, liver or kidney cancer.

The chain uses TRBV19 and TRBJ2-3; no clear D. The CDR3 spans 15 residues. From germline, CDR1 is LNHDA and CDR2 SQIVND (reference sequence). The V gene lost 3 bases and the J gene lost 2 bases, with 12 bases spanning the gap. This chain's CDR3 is CASSIQGQLTDTQYF. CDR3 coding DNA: TGTGCCAGTAGTATTCAAGGTCAGCTCACAGATACGCAGTATTTT.

The CDR3 nucleotides are TGCGCCAGCAGCCAAGTGGCGGGGCTCGGAGGCTACACCTTC. Encoded protein: CASSQVAGLGGYTF. The gene calls are TRBV4-1 and TRBJ1-2; perhaps TRBD1 as D (5 bases). V was trimmed by 1 base and J by 8 bases, leaving 14 bases between them. This CDR3 is 14 amino acids long. From germline, CDR1 is MGHRA and CDR2 YSYEKL.

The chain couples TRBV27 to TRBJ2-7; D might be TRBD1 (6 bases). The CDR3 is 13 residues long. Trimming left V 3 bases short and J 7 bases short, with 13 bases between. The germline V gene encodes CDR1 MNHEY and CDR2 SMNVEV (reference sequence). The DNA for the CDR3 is TGTGCCAGCAGTTTCCGTAAACAGGGAGAGCAGTACGTC. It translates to CASSFRKQGEQYV.

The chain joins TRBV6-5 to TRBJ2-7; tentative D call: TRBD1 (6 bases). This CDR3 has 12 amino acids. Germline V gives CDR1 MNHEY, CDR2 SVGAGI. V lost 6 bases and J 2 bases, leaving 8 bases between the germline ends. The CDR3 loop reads CASSQGTYEQYF. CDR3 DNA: TGTGCCAGCAGCCAGGGGACCTACGAGCAGTACTTC.

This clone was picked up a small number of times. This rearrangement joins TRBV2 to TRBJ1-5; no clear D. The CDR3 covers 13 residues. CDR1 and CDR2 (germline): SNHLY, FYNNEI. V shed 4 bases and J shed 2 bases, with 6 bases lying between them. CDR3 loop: CASSGRGNQPQHF. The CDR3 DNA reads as TGTGCCAGCAGTGGACGGGGCAATCAGCCCCAGCATTTT.

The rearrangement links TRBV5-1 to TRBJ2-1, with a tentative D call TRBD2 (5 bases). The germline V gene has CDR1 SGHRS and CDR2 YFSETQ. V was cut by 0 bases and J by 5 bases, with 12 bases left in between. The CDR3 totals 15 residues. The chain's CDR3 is CASSLGLERHNEQFF. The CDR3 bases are TGCGCCAGCAGCTTGGGGTTGGAGCGGCACAATGAGCAGTTCTTC.

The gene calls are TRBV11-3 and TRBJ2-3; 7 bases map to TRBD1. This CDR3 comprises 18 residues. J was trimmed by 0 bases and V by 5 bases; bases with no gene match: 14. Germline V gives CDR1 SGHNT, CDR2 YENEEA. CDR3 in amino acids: CASSGGRTGDFSTDTQYF. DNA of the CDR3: TGTGCCAGCAGCGGAGGCCGGACAGGCGACTTTAGCACAGATACGCAGTATTTT.

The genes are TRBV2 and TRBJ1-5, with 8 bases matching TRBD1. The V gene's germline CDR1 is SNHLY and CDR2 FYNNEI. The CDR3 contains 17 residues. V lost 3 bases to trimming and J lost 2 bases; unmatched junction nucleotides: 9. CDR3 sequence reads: CASSDRTGSRGNQPQHF. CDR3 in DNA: TGTGCCAGCAGTGATAGGACAGGGTCTCGGGGCAATCAGCCCCAGCATTTT.

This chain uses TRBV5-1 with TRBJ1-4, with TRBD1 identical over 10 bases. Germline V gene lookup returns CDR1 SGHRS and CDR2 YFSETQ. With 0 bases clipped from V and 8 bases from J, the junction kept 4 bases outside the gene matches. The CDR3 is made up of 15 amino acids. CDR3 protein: CASSLAGTGDEKLFF. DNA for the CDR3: TGCGCCAGCAGCTTGGCGGGGACAGGGGACGAAAAACTGTTTTTT.

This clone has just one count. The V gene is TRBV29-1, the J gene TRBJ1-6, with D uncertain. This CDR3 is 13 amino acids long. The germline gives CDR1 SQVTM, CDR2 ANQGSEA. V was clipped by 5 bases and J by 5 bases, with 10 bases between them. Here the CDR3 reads CSVLVQNNSPLHF. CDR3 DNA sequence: TGCAGCGTTCTGGTGCAGAATAATTCACCCCTCCACTTT.

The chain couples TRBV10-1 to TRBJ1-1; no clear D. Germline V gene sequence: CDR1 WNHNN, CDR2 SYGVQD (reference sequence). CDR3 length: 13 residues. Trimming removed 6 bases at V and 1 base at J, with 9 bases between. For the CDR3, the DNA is TGCGCCAGCAGCCAGCAGCCGAACACTGAAGCTTTCTTT. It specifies CASSQQPNTEAFF.

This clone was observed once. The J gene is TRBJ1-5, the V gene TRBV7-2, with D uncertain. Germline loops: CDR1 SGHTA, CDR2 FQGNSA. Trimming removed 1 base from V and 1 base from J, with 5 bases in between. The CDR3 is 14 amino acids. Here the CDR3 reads CASSLVASNQPQHF. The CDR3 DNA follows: TGTGCCAGCAGCTTAGTTGCCAGCAATCAGCCCCAGCATTTT.

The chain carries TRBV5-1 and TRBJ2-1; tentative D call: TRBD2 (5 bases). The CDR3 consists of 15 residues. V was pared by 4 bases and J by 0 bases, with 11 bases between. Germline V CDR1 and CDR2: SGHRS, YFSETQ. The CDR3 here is CASSNQAGSYNEQFF. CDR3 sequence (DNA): TGCGCCAGCAGCAATCAGGCGGGCTCCTACAATGAGCAGTTCTTC.

The CDR3, as DNA: TGTGCCAGCAGTGCTCCGGGACAGGGGGCTGGAGACCTTTATGGCTACACCTTC. This encodes CASSAPGQGAGDLYGYTF. J is TRBJ1-2 and V is TRBV2; 12 positions match TRBD1. The V gene end was trimmed by 4 bases and the J gene end by 5 bases; junction bases not matched to a gene: 14. This CDR3 region has 18 residues. The germline V gene encodes CDR1 SNHLY and CDR2 FYNNEI.

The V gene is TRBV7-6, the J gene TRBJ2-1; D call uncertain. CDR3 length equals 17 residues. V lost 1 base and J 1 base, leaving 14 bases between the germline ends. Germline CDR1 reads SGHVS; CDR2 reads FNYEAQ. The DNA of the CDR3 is TGTGCCAGCAGCTTAGAAGTGCCGTCTACATCCTACAATGAGCAGTTCTTC. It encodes CASSLEVPSTSYNEQFF.

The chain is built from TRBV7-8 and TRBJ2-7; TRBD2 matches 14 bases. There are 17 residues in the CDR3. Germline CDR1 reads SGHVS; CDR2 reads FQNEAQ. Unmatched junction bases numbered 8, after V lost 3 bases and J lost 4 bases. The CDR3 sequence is CASSFGLAGGSIYEQYV. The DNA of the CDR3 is TGTGCCAGCAGCTTCGGACTAGCGGGGGGATCGATTTACGAGCAGTACGTC.

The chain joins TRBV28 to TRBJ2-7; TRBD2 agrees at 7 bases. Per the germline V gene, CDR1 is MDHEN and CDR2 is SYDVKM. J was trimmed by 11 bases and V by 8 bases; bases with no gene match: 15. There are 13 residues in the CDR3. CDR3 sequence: CASWTGGGGRKYF. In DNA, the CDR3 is TGTGCCAGCTGGACGGGAGGCGGGGGTAGGAAGTACTTC.

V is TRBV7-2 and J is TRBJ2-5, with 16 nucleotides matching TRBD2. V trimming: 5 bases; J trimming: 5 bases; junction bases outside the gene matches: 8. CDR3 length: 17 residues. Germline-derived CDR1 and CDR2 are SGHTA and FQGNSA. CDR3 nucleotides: TGTGCCAGCAGCCGGGGGACTAGCGGGAGGGTCGCGGAGACCCAGTACTTC. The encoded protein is CASSRGTSGRVAETQYF.

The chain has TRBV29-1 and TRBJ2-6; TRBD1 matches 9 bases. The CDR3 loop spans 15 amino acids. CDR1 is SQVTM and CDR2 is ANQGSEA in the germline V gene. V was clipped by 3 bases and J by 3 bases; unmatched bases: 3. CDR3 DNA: TGCAGCGTTGAGTACAGGGGGCTTGGGGCCAACGTCCTGACTTTC. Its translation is CSVEYRGLGANVLTF.

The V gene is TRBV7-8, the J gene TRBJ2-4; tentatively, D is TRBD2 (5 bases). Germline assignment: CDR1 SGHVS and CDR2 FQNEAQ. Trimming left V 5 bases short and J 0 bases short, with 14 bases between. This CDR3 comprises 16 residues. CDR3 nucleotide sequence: TGTGCCAGCAGCGCAACTAGATTTCTAGCCAAAAACATTCAGTACTTC. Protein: CASSATRFLAKNIQYF.

In DNA form, the CDR3 reads TGTGCCAGCAGTAATATCGCCTACGAGCAGTACTTC. Protein product: CASSNIAYEQYF. The gene calls are TRBV28 and TRBJ2-7; D unresolved. Germline V gives CDR1 MDHEN, CDR2 SYDVKM. The length of the CDR3 is 12 residues. Trimming stripped 5 bases from V and 2 bases from J, with 7 bases between.

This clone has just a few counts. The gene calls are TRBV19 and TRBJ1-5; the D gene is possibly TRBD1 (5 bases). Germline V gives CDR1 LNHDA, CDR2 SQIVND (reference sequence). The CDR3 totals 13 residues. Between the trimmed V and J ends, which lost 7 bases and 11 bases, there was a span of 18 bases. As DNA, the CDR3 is TGTGCCAGTACAGTGGGGGACCGCTTGGCCCAGCATTTT. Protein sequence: CASTVGDRLAQHF.

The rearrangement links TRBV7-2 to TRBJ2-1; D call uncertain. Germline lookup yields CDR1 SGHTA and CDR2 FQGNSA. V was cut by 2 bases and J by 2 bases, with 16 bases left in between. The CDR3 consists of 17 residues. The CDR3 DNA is TGTGCCAGCAGCTTAACCACGCACGGCAGACCCTACAATGAGCAGTTCTTC. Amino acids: CASSLTTHGRPYNEQFF.

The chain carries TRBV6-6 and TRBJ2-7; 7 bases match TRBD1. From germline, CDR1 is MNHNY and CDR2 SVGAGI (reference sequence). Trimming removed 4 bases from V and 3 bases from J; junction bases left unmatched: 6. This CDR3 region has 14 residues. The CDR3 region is CASSFPDRYYEQYF. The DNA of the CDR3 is TGTGCCAGCAGTTTCCCGGACAGGTACTACGAGCAGTACTTC.

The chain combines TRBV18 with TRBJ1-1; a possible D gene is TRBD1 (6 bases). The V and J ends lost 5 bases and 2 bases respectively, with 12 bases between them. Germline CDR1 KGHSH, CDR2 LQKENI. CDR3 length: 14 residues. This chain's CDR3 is CASSDTDSNTEAFF. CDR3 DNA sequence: TGTGCCAGCTCAGATACGGACAGTAACACTGAAGCTTTCTTT.

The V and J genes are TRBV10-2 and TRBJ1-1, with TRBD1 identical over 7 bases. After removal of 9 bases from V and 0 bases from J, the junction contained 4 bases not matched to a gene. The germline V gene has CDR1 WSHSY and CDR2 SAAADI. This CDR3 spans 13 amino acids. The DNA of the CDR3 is TGCGCCAGGCGACAGGGATTGAACACTGAAGCTTTCTTT. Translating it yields CARRQGLNTEAFF.

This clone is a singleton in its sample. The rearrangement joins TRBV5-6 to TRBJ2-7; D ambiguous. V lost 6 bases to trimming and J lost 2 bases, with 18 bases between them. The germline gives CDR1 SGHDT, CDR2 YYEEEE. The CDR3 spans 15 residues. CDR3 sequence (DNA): TGTGCCAGCACAAGACACCCTATTAGCACCTACGAGCAGTACGTC. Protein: CASTRHPISTYEQYV.